This TCR beta chain comes out of a study of T cells expressing NK-cell markers. Study-level information: Most of the eight sequenced donors tested HCMV-seropositive; one tested seronegative.

As for this clonotype: Its antigen is unknown.

The CDR3 has 11 amino acids. Germline V lookup: CDR1 SQVTM, CDR2 ANQGSEA. With the 5' RACE reads reprocessed, TCRdb shows one record per CDR3 protein and no DNA. This sample's table reports about 260,000 distinct CDR3 sequences. Findings and caveats of the study: A range of 1.0-7.0% of CD8+ T cells consisted of dominant NKG2C+ clonotypes in six donors.

The TCR sequence derives from a man between 18 and 35 years old in good health. The sequenced sample consisted of blood T cells: a sorted CD56 or NKG2C T cell subset, CD4+ or CD8+ T cells, or bulk PBMC T cells (not recorded which). This rearrangement joins TRBV29-1 to TRBJ1-4; TCRdb's D gene call, TRBD1, goes unchecked for lack of DNA. CDR3: CSVNGEGGLFF.